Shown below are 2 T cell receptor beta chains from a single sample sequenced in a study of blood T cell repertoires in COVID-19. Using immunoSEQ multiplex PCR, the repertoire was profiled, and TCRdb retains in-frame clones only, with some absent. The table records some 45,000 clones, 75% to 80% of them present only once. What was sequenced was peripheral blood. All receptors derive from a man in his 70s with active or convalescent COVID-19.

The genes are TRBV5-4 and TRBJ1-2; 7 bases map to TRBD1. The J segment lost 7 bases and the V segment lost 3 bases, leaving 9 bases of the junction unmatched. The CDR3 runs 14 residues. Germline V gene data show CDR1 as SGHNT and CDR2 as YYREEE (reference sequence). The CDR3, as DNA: TGTGCCAGCAGCTCGCTCGACAGGGACGGTGGCTACACCTTC. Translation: CASSSLDRDGGYTF.

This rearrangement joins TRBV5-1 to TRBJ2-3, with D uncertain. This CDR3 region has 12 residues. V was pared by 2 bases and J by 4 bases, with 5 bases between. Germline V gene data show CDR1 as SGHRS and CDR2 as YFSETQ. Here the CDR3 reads CASSFEADTQYF. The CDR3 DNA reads TGCGCCAGCAGCTTTGAGGCAGATACGCAGTATTTT. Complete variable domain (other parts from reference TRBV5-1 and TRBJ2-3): KAGVTQTPRYLIKTRGQQVTLSCSPISGHRSVSWYQQTPGQGLQFLFEYFSETQRNKGNFPGRFSGRQFSNSRSEMNVSTLELGDSALYLCASSFEADTQYFGPGTRLTVL.